A single sample gave rise to the 25 T cell receptor beta chains below, sequenced in a study of spatial heterogeneity in lung cancer. Specified time point: sample taken at primary tumor resection. TCRdb analysed the 5' RACE reads with MiXCR anew, one entry per CDR3 protein. The repertoire holds tens of thousands of distinct CDR3 sequences, with under 7.5% as singletons. The sequenced sample was PBMCs, obtained at surgery. The receptor source for this set is a female donor with early-stage non-small cell lung cancer.

This clonotype was observed a few times. The CDR3 bases are TGCAGTGCTGGCCAGACAGGTCGCGGTAATGAAAAACTGTTTTTT. It translates to CSAGQTGRGNEKLFF. The chain combines TRBV20-1 with TRBJ1-4; TRBD1 might be the D (6 bases). Germline-derived CDR1 and CDR2 are DFQATT and SNEGSKA (reference sequence). CDR3 length: 15 amino acids. Trimming cost V 5 bases and J 4 bases, with 17 bases left between them.

In this sample, this clonotype turned up many times. This chain uses TRBV10-3 with TRBJ2-5; D is unresolved. Germline lookup yields CDR1 ENHRY and CDR2 SYGVKD. V gave up 0 bases and J gave up 3 bases, with 8 bases separating them. The CDR3 runs to 14 residues. The CDR3 nucleotides are TGTGCCATCAGTGAGTCAAACAGTAAAGAGACCCAGTACTTC. It specifies CAISESNSKETQYF.

The chain has TRBV18 and TRBJ1-1, with 10 bases matching TRBD1. Germline CDR1 is KGHSH and CDR2 is LQKENI. J was trimmed by 8 bases and V by 1 base; bases with no gene match: 4. The CDR3 contains 14 residues. CDR3 nucleotides: TGTGCCAGCTCACCACGGGACAGGGGTGGAGAAGCTTTCTTT. It codes for CASSPRDRGGEAFF.

This clonotype appeared many times. The V call is TRBV6-1, the J call TRBJ1-5, with TRBD1 matching 11 bases. The CDR3 covers 15 residues. V shed 4 bases and J 6 bases; nucleotides not matched to a gene: 5. The germline V gene has CDR1 MNHNS and CDR2 SASEGT. The CDR3 loop reads CASSGDRGNGQPQHF. CDR3 nucleotides: TGTGCCAGCAGTGGGGACAGGGGGAACGGTCAGCCCCAGCATTTT.

This clonotype was detected ten times or more. This chain uses TRBV20-1 with TRBJ2-3; TRBD2 might be the D (7 bases). Trimming pared 5 bases from V and 5 bases from J, leaving 17 bases between. CDR3 length equals 14 residues. Germline V gene data show CDR1 as DFQATT and CDR2 as SNEGSKA (reference sequence). The CDR3 is CSAEGGGLGDTQYF. In DNA, the CDR3 is TGCAGTGCTGAGGGGGGGGGACTCGGAGATACGCAGTATTTT.

This chain's CDR3 is CASSAGGNTEAFF. DNA of the CDR3: TGCGCCAGCAGCGCTGGGGGGAACACTGAAGCTTTCTTT. This chain joins TRBV5-1 and TRBJ1-1; possible D gene TRBD1, 5 bases. There are 13 residues in the CDR3. Per germline, CDR1 SGHRS and CDR2 YFSETQ. V was cut by 4 bases and J by 1 base, with 8 bases left in between. The complete variable domain, with remaining parts taken from reference TRBV5-1 and TRBJ1-1, reads KAGVTQTPRYLIKTRGQQVTLSCSPISGHRSVSWYQQTPGQGLQFLFEYFSETQRNKGNFPGRFSGRQFSNSRSEMNVSTLELGDSALYLCASSAGGNTEAFFGQGTRLTVV.

This sequence joins TRBV6-5 and TRBJ1-2; the match to TRBD1 covers 8 bases. The CDR3 spans 15 residues. V shed 2 bases and J 2 bases; nucleotides not matched to a gene: 4. Germline assignment: CDR1 MNHEY and CDR2 SVGAGI. CDR3 coding DNA: TGTGCCAGCAGTTACGGTACAGGGGGAAACTATGGCTACACCTTC. This translates into CASSYGTGGNYGYTF.

This clonotype was observed a handful of times. This chain connects TRBV9 to TRBJ1-1; possibly TRBD1 for D (5 bases). The CDR3 is 14 amino acids. V was cut by 0 bases and J by 1 base, with 7 bases left in between. Per germline, CDR1 SGDLS and CDR2 YYNGEE. CDR3 residues: CASSVAQENTEAFF. CDR3 sequence (DNA): TGTGCCAGCAGCGTAGCACAGGAGAACACTGAAGCTTTCTTT.

This clonotype was detected only a few times. The chain combines TRBV14 with TRBJ1-1; D unresolved. Germline V lookup: CDR1 SGHDN, CDR2 FVKESK. The CDR3 runs to 18 residues. Trimming shortened V by 3 bases and J by 0 bases, and 20 bases separated the two germline ends. In nucleotides, the CDR3 is TGTGCCAGCAGCCATCAAAGGTCGTGGATCGGCCTGAACACTGAAGCTTTCTTT. Its translation is CASSHQRSWIGLNTEAFF.

This clonotype was found many times. The chain has TRBV10-3 and TRBJ2-7; TRBD1 aligns across 8 bases. The CDR3 covers 12 residues. V was pared by 6 bases and J by 6 bases, with 4 bases of the junction left unmatched. Germline V lookup: CDR1 ENHRY, CDR2 SYGVKD. CDR3 protein: CAISRTGPEQYF. The CDR3 DNA sequence: TGTGCCATCAGCAGGACAGGGCCCGAGCAGTACTTC.

The chain couples TRBV20-1 to TRBJ1-3; no clear D gene. The CDR3 length is 13 residues. Germline CDR1 reads DFQATT; CDR2 reads SNEGSKA (reference sequence). V lost 4 bases and J 4 bases, leaving 11 bases between the germline ends. The CDR3 DNA reads TGCAGTGCTATGGACTTGGCCGGAAACACCATATATTTT. Encoded protein: CSAMDLAGNTIYF.

The rearrangement joins TRBV4-2 to TRBJ2-1, with D possibly matching TRBD1 (5 bases). Trimming stripped 1 base from V and 0 bases from J, with 10 bases between. The germline CDR1 and CDR2 sequences are LGHNA and YNFKEQ. This CDR3 comprises 16 residues. The chain's CDR3 is CASSQGTGNSYNEQFF. The CDR3 DNA follows: TGTGCCAGCAGCCAAGGAACAGGCAACTCCTACAATGAGCAGTTCTTC.

The chain couples TRBV12-3 or TRBV12-4 to TRBJ2-1; D may be TRBD2 (6 bases). With 2 bases removed from V and 8 bases from J, the gap between germline ends came to 19 bases. There are 16 residues in the CDR3. The CDR3 coding sequence is TGTGCCAGCAGTTTAAGTCGAGGAGGGCCTATCTATGAGCAGTTCTTC. It codes for CASSLSRGGPIYEQFF.

This clonotype was seen repeatedly, ten times or more. This chain uses TRBV28 with TRBJ1-1; D is possibly TRBD1 (5 bases). Germline V gives CDR1 MDHEN, CDR2 SYDVKM. This CDR3 is built from 15 residues. Trimming took 7 bases from V and 5 from J, leaving 20 bases between them. This chain's CDR3 is CASTETGLRTTEAFF. The CDR3 DNA follows: TGTGCCAGCACCGAAACAGGACTGCGAACGACTGAAGCTTTCTTT.

This clonotype has only a few counts. This rearrangement joins TRBV5-1 to TRBJ1-2; D is possibly TRBD1 (5 bases). Per germline, CDR1 SGHRS and CDR2 YFSETQ. The CDR3 covers 13 residues. V was trimmed by 0 bases and J by 4 bases, leaving 7 bases between them. The CDR3 DNA follows: TGCGCCAGCAGCTTGGAAGGGACCTATGGCTACACCTTC. This codes for CASSLEGTYGYTF.

Ten or more counts support this clonotype. The chain combines TRBV6-8 with TRBJ1-1; D is unresolved. The CDR3 has 14 residues. The V and J ends lost 6 bases and 4 bases respectively, with 15 bases between them. CDR1 and CDR2 from the germline V gene are MNHGY and SAAAGT. The CDR3 region is CASSTTADGTEAFF. In DNA, the CDR3 is TGTGCCAGCAGCACCACTGCTGACGGCACTGAAGCTTTCTTT.

In DNA, the CDR3 is TGCAGCCCCACATCGCGCGAGGGGTCCTATGGCTACACCTTC. Its protein is CSPTSREGSYGYTF. V is TRBV29-1 and J is TRBJ1-2; the D gene is possibly TRBD1 (5 bases). The V gene's germline CDR1 is SQVTM and CDR2 ANQGSEA. The CDR3 is 14 residues long. Trimming pared 8 bases from V and 4 bases from J, leaving 20 bases between.

Many counts were recorded for this clonotype. This chain links TRBV12-3 or TRBV12-4 with TRBJ1-4, with D unclear. This CDR3 has 13 amino acids. The V and J ends lost 8 bases and 7 bases respectively, with 14 bases between them. DNA of the CDR3: TGTGCCAGCCAAGAGGAGGGTACTGAAAAACTGTTTTTT. The encoded protein is CASQEEGTEKLFF.

This clonotype was detected a few times. The gene calls are TRBV18 and TRBJ1-4; TRBD1 matches 8 bases. This CDR3 region has 19 residues. The germline gives CDR1 KGHSH, CDR2 LQKENI. Trimming at V came to 0 bases and at J to 8 bases, leaving 17 bases not matched to a gene. DNA for the CDR3: TGTGCCAGCTCACCACCCGTCGGGCAGGGGGCGCGAGGACGAGAAAAACTGTTTTTT. The encoded protein is CASSPPVGQGARGREKLFF.

The rearrangement joins TRBV18 to TRBJ2-5; D not certain. The germline V gene encodes CDR1 KGHSH and CDR2 LQKENI. This CDR3 comprises 14 residues. The V end lost 6 bases, the J end lost 1 base, and 12 bases lay between the germline ends. CDR3 in DNA: TGTGCCAGCTCTCAGTCGGGCGTCCAAGAGACCCAGTACTTC. Translation: CASSQSGVQETQYF.

This clonotype was picked up many times. The chain couples TRBV27 to TRBJ1-1; D not resolved. V was clipped by 6 bases and J by 6 bases, with 20 bases between them. The V gene's germline CDR1 is MNHEY and CDR2 SMNVEV (reference sequence). The CDR3 loop spans 15 amino acids. The CDR3 reads CASRTPSGVAAEAFF. CDR3 bases: TGTGCCAGCAGAACACCCTCTGGGGTGGCGGCTGAAGCTTTCTTT.

This rearrangement joins TRBV28 to TRBJ2-1; 10 nucleotides line up with TRBD2. From germline, CDR1 is MDHEN and CDR2 SYDVKM. The CDR3 consists of 14 residues. The ends lost 6 bases at V and 7 bases at J; junction bases unmatched: 6. The DNA of the CDR3 is TGTGCCAGCAGCAGCGGGGGGGCCCTGAATGAGCAGTTCTTC. It translates to CASSSGGALNEQFF.

This clonotype appeared many times. V is TRBV27 and J is TRBJ2-3; D may be TRBD1 or TRBD2 (5 bases each). Trimming left V 5 bases short and J 1 base short, with 10 bases between. Looked up from germline, CDR1 is MNHEY and CDR2 is SMNVEV (reference sequence). The CDR3 totals 14 residues. CDR3 region: CASSMGVGTDTQYF. For the CDR3, the DNA is TGTGCCAGCAGTATGGGGGTCGGCACAGATACGCAGTATTTT.

This clonotype was seen repeatedly, ten times or more. V is TRBV3-1 and J is TRBJ1-6, with D possibly being TRBD1 (5 bases). CDR1 is LGHDT and CDR2 is YNNKEL in the germline V gene (reference sequence). This CDR3 is 13 amino acids long. V was trimmed by 4 bases and J by 12 bases, leaving 13 bases between them. The CDR3 DNA reads TGTGCCAGCAGCCGAGGGGTGTGGGGACCCCTCCACTTT. This gives the protein CASSRGVWGPLHF. The variable domain in full, with the rest retrieved from reference TRBV3-1 and TRBJ1-6, is DTAVSQTPKYLVTQMGNDKSIKCEQNLGHDTMYWYKQDSKKFLKIMFSYNNKELIINETVPNRFSPKSPDKAHLNLHINSLELGDSAVYFCASSRGVWGPLHFGNGTRLTVT.

V usage is TRBV3-1 and J usage is TRBJ1-5; 7 bases are shared with TRBD1. This CDR3 contains 16 residues. Germline assignment: CDR1 LGHDT and CDR2 YNNKEL (reference sequence). V trimming: 4 bases; J trimming: 2 bases; junction bases outside the gene matches: 8. DNA for the CDR3: TGTGCCAGCAGCCGCCAGGGGGGCGCCGGCAATCAGCCCCAGCATTTT. This gives the protein CASSRQGGAGNQPQHF.